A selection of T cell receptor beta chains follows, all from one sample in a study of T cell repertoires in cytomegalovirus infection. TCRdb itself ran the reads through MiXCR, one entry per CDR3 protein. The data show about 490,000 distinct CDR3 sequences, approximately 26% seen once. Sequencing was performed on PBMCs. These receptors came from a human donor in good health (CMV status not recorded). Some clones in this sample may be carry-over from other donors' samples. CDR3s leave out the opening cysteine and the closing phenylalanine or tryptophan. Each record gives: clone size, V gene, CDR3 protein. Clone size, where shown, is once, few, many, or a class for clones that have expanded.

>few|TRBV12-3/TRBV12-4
ASVDNTIEPQH
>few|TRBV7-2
ASSWDRRGNQPQH
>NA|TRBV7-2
ASSLGTGVNSPLH
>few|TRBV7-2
ASSPRTSGSTQY
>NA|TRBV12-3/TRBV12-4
ASRSTANTEAF
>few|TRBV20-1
SAHLLYIQY
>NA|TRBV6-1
ASSESMGSYTEAF
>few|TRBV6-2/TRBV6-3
ASSQPGQGFYEQY
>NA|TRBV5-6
ASSANRGRTDTQY
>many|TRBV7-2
ASSPRGLSSYNEQF
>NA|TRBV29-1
SVPTRGEMSYT
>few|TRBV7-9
ASSPGAFGVQPQH
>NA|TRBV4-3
ASSQDAAGGLDTQY
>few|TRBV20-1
SAARGETQY
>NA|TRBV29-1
SVARGVTGELF
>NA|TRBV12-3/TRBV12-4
ASSPYPPTEQY
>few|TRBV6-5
ASSRPGQGDYGYT
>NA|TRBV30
AWRGPGPHQPQH
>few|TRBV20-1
SARVGTSAGEQY
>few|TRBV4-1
ASSQDLRVTEAF
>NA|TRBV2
ASSEGGRGGETQY
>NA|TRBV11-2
ASSLGHSVGNQPQH
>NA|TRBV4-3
ASSQIPGQAYEQY
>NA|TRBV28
ASSTTTQNEQF
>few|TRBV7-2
ASSLGFTYEQY
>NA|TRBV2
ASSEVPGYSGANVLT
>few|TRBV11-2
ASSLFPGQGSSYNEQF
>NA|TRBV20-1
SANARGRVGNEQF